The rows below give T cell receptor beta chains drawn from one sample of a study of shared clonotypes between healthy human individuals. TCRdb's copy holds only in-frame clones and misses some; the assay was immunoSEQ multiplex PCR. In the table there are about 2 million clones, about 95% of which are singletons. Source material: naive CD8+ T cells sorted from blood. These receptors originate from a man between 18 and 29 years old in good health. Each CDR3 is given without its conserved first and last residue. The order of the fields is J gene, V gene, CDR3 protein.

>TRBJ2-7|TRBV7-6
ASSLGGTQQGDEQY
>TRBJ2-7|TRBV4-1
ASSQVISGTYEQY
>TRBJ2-3|TRBV19
ASTQASTDTQY
>TRBJ2-3|TRBV5-6
ASSLDLAGMADTQY
>TRBJ1-2|TRBV28
ASSSNLLTVNYGYT
>TRBJ2-1|TRBV4-3
ASSQGLAQSDEQF
>TRBJ2-7|TRBV2
ASSEFAGGWAEQY
>TRBJ1-4|TRBV25-1
ASSEGLGRKLF
>TRBJ1-5|TRBV7-8
ASSFLDTSNQPQH
>TRBJ2-1|TRBV11-3
ASSPDTLSYNEQF
>TRBJ2-3|TRBV27
ASSLLATSGRSDTQY
>TRBJ2-3|TRBV27
ASSLSPGTSGPGDTQY
>TRBJ2-7|TRBV5-6
ASSLGGGGEQY
>TRBJ2-5|TRBV4-3
ASSFTEGGETQY
>TRBJ2-7|TRBV5-6
ASSLDSHELYEQY
>TRBJ2-1|TRBV30
AWSGVLPLGEQF
>TRBJ2-1|TRBV30
AWSGAGGDNEQF
>TRBJ1-1|TRBV7-9
ASSQGQGAYTEAF